This is a list of T cell receptor beta chains from one sample in a study of blood T cell repertoires in COVID-19. Sequencing used immunoSEQ multiplex PCR; TCRdb keeps in-frame clones, though not all of them. The table records around 200,000 clones, just over 85% of them present only once. Sequencing was performed on peripheral blood. The receptor source for this set is a man aged 50-60 years with acute or convalescent COVID-19. The CDR3 runs from the conserved cysteine through the conserved F or W. Each record gives: clone size, J gene, V gene, D gene, CDR3 protein. A D gene is named only where the DNA matches it firmly. Some rows mark clone size as missing; the rest say once, few, many or name a class of expanded clone.

NA,TRBJ1-6,TRBV19,TRBD1,CASTRDRNSPLHF
NA,TRBJ1-5,TRBV27,NA,CASSWQSNQPQHF
NA,TRBJ1-4,TRBV6-1,NA,CASSEARAEVGEKLFF
few,TRBJ1-5,TRBV6-1,NA,CASSDSLAGHQPQHF
NA,TRBJ1-2,TRBV4-2,TRBD1,CASRRSGDRGNYGYTF
NA,TRBJ1-1,TRBV11-2,TRBD1,CASSLLPGQGRRTEAFF
NA,TRBJ1-4,TRBV7-9,TRBD1,CASSAQGSGEKLFF
NA,TRBJ1-2,TRBV18,NA,CASSQGQGDYGYTF
NA,TRBJ1-2,TRBV3-1/TRBV3-2,TRBD1,CASSLRQGGGYTF
NA,TRBJ1-2,TRBV7-8,NA,CASSPPTGGMIYGYTF
few,TRBJ1-6,TRBV19,NA,CASRGTPTYNSPLHF
few,TRBJ1-1,TRBV30,NA,CAWSRGVTEAFF
NA,TRBJ2-4,TRBV29-1,NA,CSVPDISENIQYF
NA,TRBJ1-2,TRBV7-9,NA,CASSNRDGGPSGYTF
NA,TRBJ2-1,TRBV27,NA,CASSFFGGTGRSGEQFF
NA,TRBJ2-7,TRBV6-5,NA,CASSQAGEQYF
once,TRBJ1-2,TRBV10-3,TRBD1,CATSGQDLYGYTF
once,TRBJ2-5,TRBV19,TRBD2,CASSWLAGAQETQYF
NA,TRBJ1-2,TRBV6-6,TRBD1,CASSYRRDRVISYTF
NA,TRBJ2-3,TRBV7-3,NA,CASSFRGGGTDTQYF
few,TRBJ2-5,TRBV27,NA,CASSVRVRETQYF
NA,TRBJ1-5,TRBV12-5,TRBD1,CASGPGQGSYQPQHF
NA,TRBJ2-4,TRBV6-6,TRBD2,CASRAPGGAKNIQYF
few,TRBJ2-5,TRBV9,TRBD1,CASSVVAGTGAWETQYF
NA,TRBJ1-2,TRBV3-1/TRBV3-2,NA,CASSQKQVANYGYTF
NA,TRBJ1-6,TRBV30,TRBD1,CALQGASGSPLHF
NA,TRBJ2-1,TRBV11-2,TRBD2,CASSSGLAGYNEQFF